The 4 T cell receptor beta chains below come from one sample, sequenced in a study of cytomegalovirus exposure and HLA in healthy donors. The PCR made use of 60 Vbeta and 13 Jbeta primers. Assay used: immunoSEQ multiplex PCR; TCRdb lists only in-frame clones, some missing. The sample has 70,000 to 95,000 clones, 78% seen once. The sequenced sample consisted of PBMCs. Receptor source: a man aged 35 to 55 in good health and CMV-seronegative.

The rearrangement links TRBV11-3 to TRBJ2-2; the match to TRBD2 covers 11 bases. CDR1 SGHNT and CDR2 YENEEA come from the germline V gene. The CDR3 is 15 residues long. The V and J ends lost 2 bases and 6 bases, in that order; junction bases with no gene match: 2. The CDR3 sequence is CASSLLAGGSGELFF. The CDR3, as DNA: TGTGCCAGCAGCTTACTAGCGGGAGGTTCCGGGGAGCTGTTTTTT.

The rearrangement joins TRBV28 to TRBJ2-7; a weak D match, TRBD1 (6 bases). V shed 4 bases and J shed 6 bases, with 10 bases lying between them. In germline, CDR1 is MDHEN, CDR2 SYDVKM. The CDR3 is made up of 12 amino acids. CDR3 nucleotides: TGTGCCAGCAGTTGGGGGCTTGGCGAGCAGTACTTC. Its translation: CASSWGLGEQYF.

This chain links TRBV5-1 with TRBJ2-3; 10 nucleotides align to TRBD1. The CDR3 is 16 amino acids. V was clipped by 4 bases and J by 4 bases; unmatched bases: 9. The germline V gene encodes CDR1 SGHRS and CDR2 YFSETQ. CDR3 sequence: CASSPMTGGLADTQYF. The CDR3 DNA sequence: TGCGCCAGCAGCCCGATGACAGGGGGCCTTGCAGATACGCAGTATTTT.

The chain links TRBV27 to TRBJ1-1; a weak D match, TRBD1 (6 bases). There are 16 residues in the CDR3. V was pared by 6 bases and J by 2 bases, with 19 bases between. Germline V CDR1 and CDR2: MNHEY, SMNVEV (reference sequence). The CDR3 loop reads CASSPRGAQLNTEAFF. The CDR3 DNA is TGTGCCAGCAGCCCGCGGGGGGCTCAACTAAACACTGAAGCTTTCTTT.